This T cell receptor (beta chain) comes out of a study of T cell repertoires and HLA-DP antigens. Study-level information: One stimulator alloantigen differed from self by one groove amino acid; the other by ten. DNA input averaged approximately 0.2 ug in sorted CD137+CD4+ and roughly 1.2 ug in pre-culture CD4+.

The assay was immunoSEQ multiplex PCR, and TCRdb's table has in-frame clones only and misses some. Of 55,000 to 80,000 clones listed, around three quarters are singletons. The CDR3 sequence is 15 residues long. The germline gives CDR1 SGHVS, CDR2 FNYEAQ. Turning to this clone: Its antigen is unidentified.

Sequencing was carried out using CD4+ T cells from PBMCs. The clonotype was recovered from a man aged 55 to 69 in good health and CMV-seronegative. The chain recombines TRBV7-6 with TRBJ2-6; 8 nucleotides line up with TRBD1. This CDR3 reads CAGGTGSSGANVLTF. The DNA for the CDR3 is TGTGCTGGGGGGACAGGTAGCTCTGGGGCCAACGTCCTGACTTTC.